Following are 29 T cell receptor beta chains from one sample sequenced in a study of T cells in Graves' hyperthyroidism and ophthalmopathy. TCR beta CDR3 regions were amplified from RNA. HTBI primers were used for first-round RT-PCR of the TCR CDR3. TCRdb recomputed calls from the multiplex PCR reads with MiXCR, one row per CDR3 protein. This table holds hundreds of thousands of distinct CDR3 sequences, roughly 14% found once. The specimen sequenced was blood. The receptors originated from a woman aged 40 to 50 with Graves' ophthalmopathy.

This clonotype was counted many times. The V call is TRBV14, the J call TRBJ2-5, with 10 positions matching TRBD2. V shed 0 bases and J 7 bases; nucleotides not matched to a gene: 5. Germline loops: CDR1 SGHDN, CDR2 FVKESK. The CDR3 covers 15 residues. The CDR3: CASSQDGTSDRTQYF. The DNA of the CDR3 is TGTGCCAGCAGCCAAGATGGGACTAGCGATAGGACCCAGTACTTC.

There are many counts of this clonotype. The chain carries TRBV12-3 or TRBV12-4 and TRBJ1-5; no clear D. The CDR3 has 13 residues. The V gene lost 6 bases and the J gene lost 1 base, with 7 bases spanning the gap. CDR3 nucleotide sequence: TGTGCCAGCAGAATGGACAGCAATCAGCCCCAGCATTTT. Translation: CASRMDSNQPQHF.

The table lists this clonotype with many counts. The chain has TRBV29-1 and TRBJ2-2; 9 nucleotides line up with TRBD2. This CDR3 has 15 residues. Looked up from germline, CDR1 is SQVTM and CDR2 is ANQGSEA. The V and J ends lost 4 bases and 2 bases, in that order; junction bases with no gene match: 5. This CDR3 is CSVGLAGENTGELFF. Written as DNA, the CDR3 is TGCAGCGTTGGTTTAGCGGGAGAAAACACCGGGGAGCTGTTTTTT.

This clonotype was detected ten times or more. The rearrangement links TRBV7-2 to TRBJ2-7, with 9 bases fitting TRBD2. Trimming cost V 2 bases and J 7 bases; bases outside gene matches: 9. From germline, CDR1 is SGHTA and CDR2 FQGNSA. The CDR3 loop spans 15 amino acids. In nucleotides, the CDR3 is TGTGCCAGCAGCTTAACCCTAGCGGGGCCTGGGGAGCAGTACTTC. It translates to CASSLTLAGPGEQYF.

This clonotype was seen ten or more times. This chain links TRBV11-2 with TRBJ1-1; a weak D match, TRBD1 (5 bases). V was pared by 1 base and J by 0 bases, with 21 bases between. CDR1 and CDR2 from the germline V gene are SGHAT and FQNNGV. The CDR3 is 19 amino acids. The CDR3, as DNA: TGTGCCAGCAGCTTAGGACGTAGGGGTAGTAGGGTGCTGAACACTGAAGCTTTCTTT. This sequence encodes CASSLGRRGSRVLNTEAFF.

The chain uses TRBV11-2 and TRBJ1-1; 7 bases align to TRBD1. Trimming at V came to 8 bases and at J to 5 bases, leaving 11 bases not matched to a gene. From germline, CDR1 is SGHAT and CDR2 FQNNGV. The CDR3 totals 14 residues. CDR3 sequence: CASSKTGRVTEAFF. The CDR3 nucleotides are TGTGCCAGCTCAAAGACAGGGAGGGTGACTGAAGCTTTCTTT.

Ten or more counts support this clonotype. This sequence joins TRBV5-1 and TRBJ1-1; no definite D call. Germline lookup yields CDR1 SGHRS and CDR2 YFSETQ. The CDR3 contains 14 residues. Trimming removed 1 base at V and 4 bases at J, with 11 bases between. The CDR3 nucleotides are TGCGCCAGCAGCTTGTGGGAGGCCGCCACTGAAGCTTTCTTT. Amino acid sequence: CASSLWEAATEAFF.

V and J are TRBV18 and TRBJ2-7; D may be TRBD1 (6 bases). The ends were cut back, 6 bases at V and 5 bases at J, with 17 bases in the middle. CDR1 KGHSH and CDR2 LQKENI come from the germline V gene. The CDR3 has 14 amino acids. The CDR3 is CASSRLGARDEQYF. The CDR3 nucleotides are TGTGCCAGCTCCCGGTTGGGGGCTAGGGACGAGCAGTACTTC.

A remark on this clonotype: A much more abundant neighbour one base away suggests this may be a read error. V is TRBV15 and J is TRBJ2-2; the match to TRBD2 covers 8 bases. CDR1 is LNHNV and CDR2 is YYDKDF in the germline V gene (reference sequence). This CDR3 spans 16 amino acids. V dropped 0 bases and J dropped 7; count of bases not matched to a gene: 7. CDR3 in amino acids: CATSREPREGSGELFF. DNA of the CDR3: TGTGCCACCAGCAGAGAACCCCGGGAGGGCAGCGGGGAGCTGTTTTTT.

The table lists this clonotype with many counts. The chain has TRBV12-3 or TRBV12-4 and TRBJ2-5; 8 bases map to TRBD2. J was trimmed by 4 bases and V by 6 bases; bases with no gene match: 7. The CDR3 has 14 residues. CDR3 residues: CASSHTGLAETQYF. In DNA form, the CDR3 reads TGTGCCAGCAGCCATACCGGACTAGCAGAGACCCAGTACTTC.

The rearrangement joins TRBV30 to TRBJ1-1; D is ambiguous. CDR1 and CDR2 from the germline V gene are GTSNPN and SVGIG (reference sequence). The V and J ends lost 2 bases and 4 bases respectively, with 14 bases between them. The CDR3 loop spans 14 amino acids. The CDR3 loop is CAWSIGGMSTEAFF. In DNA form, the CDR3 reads TGTGCCTGGAGTATAGGAGGGATGAGCACTGAAGCTTTCTTT. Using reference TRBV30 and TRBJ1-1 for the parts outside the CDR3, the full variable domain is SQTIHQWPATLVQPVGSPLSLECTVEGTSNPNLYWYRQAAGRGLQLLFYSVGIGQISSEVPQNLSASRPQDRQFILSSKKLLLSDSGFYLCAWSIGGMSTEAFFGQGTRLTVV.

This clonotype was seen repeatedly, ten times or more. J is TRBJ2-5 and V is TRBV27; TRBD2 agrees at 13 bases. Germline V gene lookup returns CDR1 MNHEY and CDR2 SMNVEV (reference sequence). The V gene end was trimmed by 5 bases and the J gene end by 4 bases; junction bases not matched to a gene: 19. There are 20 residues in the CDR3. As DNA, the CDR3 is TGTGCCAGCAGTCCTCGGACTAGCGGGAGTCTTCTAACTTTTCGAGAGACCCAGTACTTC. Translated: CASSPRTSGSLLTFRETQYF.

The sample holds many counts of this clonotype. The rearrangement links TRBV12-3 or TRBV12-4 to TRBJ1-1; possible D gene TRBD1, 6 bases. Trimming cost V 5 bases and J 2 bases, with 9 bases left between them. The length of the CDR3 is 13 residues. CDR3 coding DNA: TGTGCCAGCAGTAACAGGGTTAACACTGAAGCTTTCTTT. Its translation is CASSNRVNTEAFF.

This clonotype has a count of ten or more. CDR3: CASSLRGLNTGELFF. Here the CDR3 DNA reads TGTGCCAGCAGCCTCAGGGGGCTCAACACCGGGGAGCTGTTTTTT. This chain uses TRBV11-2 with TRBJ2-2; the match to TRBD1 covers 8 bases. V was pared by 5 bases and J by 2 bases, with 4 bases of the junction left unmatched. CDR1 and CDR2 from the germline V gene are SGHAT and FQNNGV. This CDR3 is 15 amino acids long.

The CDR3 spells CASSQDMGYEQYF. CDR3 coding DNA: TGCGCCAGCAGCCAAGATATGGGGTACGAGCAGTACTTC. The chain uses TRBV4-1 and TRBJ2-7, with D hard to call. Trimming took off 0 bases at V and 4 bases at J, with 7 bases between the two ends. The CDR3 is 13 residues long. CDR1 and CDR2 (germline): MGHRA, YSYEKL.

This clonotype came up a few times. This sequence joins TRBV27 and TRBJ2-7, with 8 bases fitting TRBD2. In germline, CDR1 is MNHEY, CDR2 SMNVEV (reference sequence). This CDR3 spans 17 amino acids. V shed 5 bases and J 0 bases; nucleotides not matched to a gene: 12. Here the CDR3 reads CASSRNRGGTSSYEQYF. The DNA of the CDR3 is TGTGCCAGCAGTCGAAACCGGGGGGGGACTAGCTCCTACGAGCAGTACTTC.

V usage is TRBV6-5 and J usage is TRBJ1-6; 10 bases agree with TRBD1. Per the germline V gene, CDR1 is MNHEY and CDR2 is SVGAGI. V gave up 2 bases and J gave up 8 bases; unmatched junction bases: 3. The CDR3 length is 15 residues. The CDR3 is CASSYSGTGDSPLHF. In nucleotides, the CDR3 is TGTGCCAGCAGTTACAGTGGGACAGGGGATTCACCCCTCCACTTT.

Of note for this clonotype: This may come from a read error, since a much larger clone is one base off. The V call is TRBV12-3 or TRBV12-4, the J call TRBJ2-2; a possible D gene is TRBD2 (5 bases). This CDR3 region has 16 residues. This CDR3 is CASSIASIWGTGELFF. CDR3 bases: TGTGCCAGCAGTATAGCTAGCATCTGGGGCACCGGGGAGCTGTTTTTT.

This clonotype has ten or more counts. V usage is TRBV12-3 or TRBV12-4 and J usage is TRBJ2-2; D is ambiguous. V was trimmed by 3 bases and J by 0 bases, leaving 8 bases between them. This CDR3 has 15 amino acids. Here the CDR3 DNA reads TGTGCCAGCAGTTTTATGGTGGCGAACACCGGGGAGCTGTTTTTT. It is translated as CASSFMVANTGELFF.

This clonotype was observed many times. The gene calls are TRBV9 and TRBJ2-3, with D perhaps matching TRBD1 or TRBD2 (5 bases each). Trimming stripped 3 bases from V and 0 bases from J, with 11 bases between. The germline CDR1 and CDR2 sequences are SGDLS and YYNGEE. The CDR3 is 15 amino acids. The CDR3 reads CASSAGSSSTDTQYF. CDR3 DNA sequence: TGTGCCAGCAGCGCAGGGAGTTCTAGCACAGATACGCAGTATTTT.

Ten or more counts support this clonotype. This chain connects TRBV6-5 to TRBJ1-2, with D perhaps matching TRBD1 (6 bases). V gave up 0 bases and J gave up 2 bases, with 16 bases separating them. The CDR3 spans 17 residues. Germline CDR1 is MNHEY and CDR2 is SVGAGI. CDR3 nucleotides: TGTGCCAGCAGTTACTCCTCACAGGGCTGGGGAAACTATGGCTACACCTTC. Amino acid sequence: CASSYSSQGWGNYGYTF.

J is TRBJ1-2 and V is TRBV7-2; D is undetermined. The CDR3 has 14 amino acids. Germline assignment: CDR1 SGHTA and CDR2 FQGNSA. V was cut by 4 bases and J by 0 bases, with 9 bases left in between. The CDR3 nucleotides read TGTGCCAGCAGCTCGACGCGTGCTAACTATGGCTACACCTTC. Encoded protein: CASSSTRANYGYTF. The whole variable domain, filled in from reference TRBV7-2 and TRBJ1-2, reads GAGVSQSPSNKVTEKGKDVELRCDPISGHTALYWYRQSLGQGLEFLIYFQGNSAPDKSGLPSDRFSAERTGGSVSTLTIQRTQQEDSAVYLCASSSTRANYGYTFGSGTRLTVV.

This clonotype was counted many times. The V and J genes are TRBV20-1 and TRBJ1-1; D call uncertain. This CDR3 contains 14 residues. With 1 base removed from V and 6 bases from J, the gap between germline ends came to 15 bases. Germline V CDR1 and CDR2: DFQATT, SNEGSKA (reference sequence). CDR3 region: CSARVASLNAEAFF. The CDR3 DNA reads TGCAGTGCTAGAGTAGCCAGCTTAAACGCTGAAGCTTTCTTT.

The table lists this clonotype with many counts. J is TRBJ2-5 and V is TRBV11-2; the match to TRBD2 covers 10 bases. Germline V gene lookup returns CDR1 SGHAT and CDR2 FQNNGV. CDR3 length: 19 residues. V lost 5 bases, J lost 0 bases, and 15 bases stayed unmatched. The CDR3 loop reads CASSPQFGSGGMYQETQYF. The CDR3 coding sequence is TGTGCCAGCAGCCCCCAGTTTGGTAGCGGGGGGATGTACCAAGAGACCCAGTACTTC.

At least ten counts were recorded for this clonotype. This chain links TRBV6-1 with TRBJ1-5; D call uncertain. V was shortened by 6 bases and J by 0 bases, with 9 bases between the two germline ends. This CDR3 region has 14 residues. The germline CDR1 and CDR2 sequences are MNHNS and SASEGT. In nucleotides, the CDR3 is TGTGCCAGCAGCGGACCCTATAGCAATCAGCCCCAGCATTTT. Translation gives CASSGPYSNQPQHF.

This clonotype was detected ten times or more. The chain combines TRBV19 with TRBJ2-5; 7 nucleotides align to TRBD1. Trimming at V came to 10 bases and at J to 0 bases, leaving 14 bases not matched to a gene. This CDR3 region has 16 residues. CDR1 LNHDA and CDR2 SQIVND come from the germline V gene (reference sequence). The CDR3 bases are TGTGCCACCCTCCCGGGACAGAGTTTTAACCAAGAGACCCAGTACTTC. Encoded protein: CATLPGQSFNQETQYF.

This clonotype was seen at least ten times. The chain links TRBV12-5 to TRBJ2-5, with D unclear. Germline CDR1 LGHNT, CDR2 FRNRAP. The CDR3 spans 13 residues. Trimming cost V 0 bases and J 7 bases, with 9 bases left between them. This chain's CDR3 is CASGLVLQRTQYF. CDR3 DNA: TGTGCTAGTGGTTTGGTACTCCAGAGGACCCAGTACTTC.

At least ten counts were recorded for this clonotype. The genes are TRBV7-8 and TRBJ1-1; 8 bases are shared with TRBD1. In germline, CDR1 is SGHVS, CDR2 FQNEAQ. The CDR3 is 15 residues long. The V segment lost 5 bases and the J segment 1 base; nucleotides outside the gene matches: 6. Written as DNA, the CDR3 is TGTGCCAGCAGCACACGGACAGGGCGGAACACTGAAGCTTTCTTT. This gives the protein CASSTRTGRNTEAFF.

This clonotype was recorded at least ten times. CDR3 bases: TGTGCCAGCAGTCGGAACAGGGGGAGGGCACAAGAGACCCAGTACTTC. Amino acids: CASSRNRGRAQETQYF. This chain joins TRBV27 and TRBJ2-5; D might be TRBD1 (8 bases). Germline V lookup: CDR1 MNHEY, CDR2 SMNVEV (reference sequence). There are 16 residues in the CDR3. The V end lost 5 bases, the J end lost 2 bases, and 18 bases lay between the germline ends.